The next 30 T cell receptor beta chains were all read from a single sample in a study of control samples from healthy donors and cancer patients. Repertoires were generated with immunoSEQ multiplex PCR, while TCRdb's copy carries only in-frame clones and drops some. The profile shows roughly 130,000 clones, more than 85% of them singletons. Sample: blood. The receptor set was obtained from a man in his late teens or twenties in good health.

This clone appeared once. The chain is built from TRBV19 and TRBJ1-1, with a tentative D call TRBD1 (5 bases). Per the germline V gene, CDR1 is LNHDA and CDR2 is SQIVND (reference sequence). V was shortened by 5 bases and J by 0 bases, with 10 bases between the two germline ends. The CDR3 contains 14 residues. The chain's CDR3 is CASSWGTMNTEAFF. The CDR3 DNA reads TGTGCCAGTAGTTGGGGGACCATGAACACTGAAGCTTTCTTT.

CDR3 amino acids: CASSPGGLLNQPQHF. The CDR3 coding sequence is TGTGCCAGTAGTCCTGGGGGGCTTCTAAATCAGCCCCAGCATTTT. The chain carries TRBV19 and TRBJ1-5, with D tentatively TRBD1 (6 bases). The CDR3 extends over 15 amino acids. V shed 5 bases and J shed 4 bases, with 15 bases lying between them. Per germline, CDR1 LNHDA and CDR2 SQIVND (reference sequence). Based on the CDR3 plus reference TRBV19 and TRBJ1-5, the full variable domain is DGGITQSPKYLFRKEGQNVTLSCEQNLNHDAMYWYRQDPGQGLRLIYYSQIVNDFQKGDIAEGYSVSREKKESFPLTVTSAQKNPTAFYLCASSPGGLLNQPQHFGDGTRLSIL.

The chain employs TRBV6-4 and TRBJ2-1; 14 nucleotides line up with TRBD2. The CDR3 has 15 amino acids. The germline V gene has CDR1 MRHNA and CDR2 SNTAGT. The junction had 4 bases not matched to a gene; V was cut back by 5 bases and J by 7 bases. For the CDR3, the DNA is TGTGCCAGCAGTCCCGGGACTAGCGGGGGTAATGAGCAGTTCTTC. This translates into CASSPGTSGGNEQFF.

The chain carries TRBV11-2 and TRBJ1-6; D not certain. CDR1 is SGHAT and CDR2 is FQNNGV in the germline V gene. The CDR3 loop spans 14 amino acids. Trimming stripped 0 bases from V and 3 bases from J, with 3 bases between. CDR3 loop: CASSLDRYNSPLHF. CDR3 DNA sequence: TGTGCCAGCAGCTTAGACCGCTATAATTCACCCCTCCACTTT.

This chain uses TRBV6-5 with TRBJ1-1; 8 nucleotides line up with TRBD1. Trimming cost V 5 bases and J 1 base; bases outside gene matches: 6. The germline V gene has CDR1 MNHEY and CDR2 SVGAGI. The CDR3 length is 15 residues. CDR3 residues: CASSTTGVPNTEAFF. CDR3 DNA: TGTGCCAGCAGTACGACAGGGGTTCCGAACACTGAAGCTTTCTTT.

CDR3 loop: CASSPVGQGFSGANVLTF. The CDR3 nucleotides read TGTGCCAGCTCCCCCGTGGGACAGGGCTTCTCTGGGGCCAACGTCCTGACTTTC. The chain couples TRBV18 to TRBJ2-6, with 9 bases lining up with TRBD1. The CDR3 runs to 18 residues. The germline CDR1 and CDR2 sequences are KGHSH and LQKENI. V was pared by 6 bases and J by 0 bases, with 9 bases of the junction left unmatched.

The genes are TRBV7-8 and TRBJ2-3, with a possible D match to TRBD1 (6 bases). This CDR3 is built from 16 residues. The germline gives CDR1 SGHVS, CDR2 FQNEAQ. V lost 5 bases to trimming and J lost 3 bases, with 18 bases between them. The CDR3 sequence is CASSPGAIGETDTQYF. The CDR3 DNA sequence: TGTGCCAGCAGCCCAGGGGCTATAGGGGAGACAGATACGCAGTATTTT.

This rearrangement joins TRBV30 to TRBJ1-1, with a possible D match to TRBD1 (6 bases). Germline CDR1 reads GTSNPN; CDR2 reads SVGIG (reference sequence). V was clipped by 4 bases and J by 2 bases, with 8 bases between them. The CDR3 loop spans 12 amino acids. The DNA for the CDR3 is TGTGCCTGGACAGGGGATAACACTGAAGCTTTCTTT. This encodes CAWTGDNTEAFF.

This clone was seen once. This sequence joins TRBV7-9 and TRBJ1-2; D gene unclear. V was pared by 4 bases and J by 6 bases, with 6 bases between. In germline, CDR1 is SEHNR, CDR2 FQNEAQ (reference sequence). This CDR3 has 11 residues. The CDR3 sequence is CASSYIDGYTF. The CDR3 nucleotides read TGTGCCAGCAGCTACATTGATGGCTACACCTTC.

The V call is TRBV7-2, the J call TRBJ1-2, with D hard to call. Germline CDR1 reads SGHTA; CDR2 reads FQGNSA. The CDR3 contains 17 residues. Trimming removed 1 base from V and 3 bases from J, with 18 bases in between. CDR3 sequence reads: CASSLDLGRGRYYGYTF. CDR3 DNA sequence: TGTGCCAGCAGCTTAGATTTAGGCCGCGGTCGGTACTATGGCTACACCTTC.

J is TRBJ1-5 and V is TRBV2; TRBD1 matches 7 bases. Germline V lookup: CDR1 SNHLY, CDR2 FYNNEI. The CDR3 is made up of 14 amino acids. Germline trimming cut 6 bases from V and 7 bases from J; bases unmatched to any gene: 9. The CDR3 DNA sequence: TGTGCCAGCAGCGCAACAGGGGCCTACCAGCCCCAGCATTTT. This codes for CASSATGAYQPQHF.

The chain uses TRBV6-2 or TRBV6-3 and TRBJ2-7; TRBD1 matches at 10 bases. V shed 6 bases, J shed 3 bases, and the junction held 5 bases outside the gene matches. The V gene's germline CDR1 is MNHEY and CDR2 SVGEGT. The CDR3 covers 14 residues. CDR3 region: CASSDWTGGYEQYF. The CDR3 DNA reads TGTGCCAGCAGCGACTGGACAGGGGGCTACGAGCAGTACTTC.

This chain joins TRBV5-1 and TRBJ1-2, with D hard to call. This CDR3 contains 14 residues. Trimming removed 1 base at V and 0 bases at J, with 7 bases between. Germline lookup yields CDR1 SGHRS and CDR2 YFSETQ. In nucleotides, the CDR3 is TGCGCCAGCAGCTTGACACTCTCTAACTATGGCTACACCTTC. Amino acid sequence: CASSLTLSNYGYTF.

The sample holds a few counts of this clone. The chain employs TRBV15 and TRBJ2-5; a possible D gene is TRBD2 (6 bases). Trimming pared 0 bases from V and 5 bases from J, leaving 10 bases between. Germline V gene sequence: CDR1 LNHNV, CDR2 YYDKDF (reference sequence). This CDR3 comprises 14 residues. The CDR3 here is CATSRELGRETQYF. The CDR3 coding sequence is TGTGCCACCAGCAGAGAATTAGGGAGGGAGACCCAGTACTTC.

V usage is TRBV30 and J usage is TRBJ2-7, with D hard to call. The CDR3 has 14 residues. Germline V gene lookup returns CDR1 GTSNPN and CDR2 SVGIG (reference sequence). V dropped 0 bases and J dropped 7 bases, with 16 bases sitting between them. DNA of the CDR3: TGTGCCTGGAGTGTAAACCTTCAGCTCGGGGAGCAGTACTTC. Protein product: CAWSVNLQLGEQYF.

This chain uses TRBV19 with TRBJ1-5, with TRBD1 identical over 8 bases. J lost 2 bases, V lost 5 bases, and 2 bases had no gene match. CDR3 size: 14 residues. The V gene's germline CDR1 is LNHDA and CDR2 SQIVND (reference sequence). CDR3 coding DNA: TGTGCCAGTAGTGCAGGGGGCGGCAATCAGCCCCAGCATTTT. As protein: CASSAGGGNQPQHF.

V is TRBV19 and J is TRBJ1-1; no firm D call. V lost 4 bases, J lost 3 bases, and 9 bases lay in between. Germline lookup yields CDR1 LNHDA and CDR2 SQIVND (reference sequence). This CDR3 comprises 13 residues. CDR3 protein: CASSTYWDTEAFF. CDR3 in DNA: TGTGCCAGTAGTACGTACTGGGACACTGAAGCTTTCTTT.

V and J are TRBV3-1 (or the pseudogene TRBV3-2) and TRBJ1-2; D is uncertain. Germline assignment: CDR1 LGHDT and CDR2 YNNKEL (reference sequence). V lost 1 base, J lost 3 bases, and 9 bases lay in between. The length of the CDR3 is 14 residues. The CDR3 reads CASSQGRSDYGYTF. In DNA form, the CDR3 reads TGTGCCAGCAGCCAAGGGAGGTCAGACTATGGCTACACCTTC.

V is TRBV5-1 and J is TRBJ1-2; no clear D. This CDR3 spans 13 amino acids. Germline CDR1 reads SGHRS; CDR2 reads YFSETQ. Trimming shortened V by 3 bases and J by 4 bases, and 10 bases separated the two germline ends. This CDR3 reads CASSSLTGYGYTF. Written as DNA, the CDR3 is TGCGCCAGCAGCTCTCTGACGGGCTATGGCTACACCTTC.

The CDR3 region has the DNA TGTGCCAGCAGTTTATCTTTCGTATATAATTCACCCCTCCACTTT. Its translation is CASSLSFVYNSPLHF. V is TRBV27 and J is TRBJ1-6; D not certain. Trimming left V 0 bases short and J 4 bases short, with 7 bases between. Looked up from germline, CDR1 is MNHEY and CDR2 is SMNVEV (reference sequence). The CDR3 is 15 residues long.

This clone appeared a few times. The chain joins TRBV6-5 to TRBJ1-1; D uncertain. This CDR3 is built from 13 residues. Trimming cost V 2 bases and J 3 bases, with 7 bases left between them. Germline V CDR1 and CDR2: MNHEY, SVGAGI. CDR3 DNA sequence: TGTGCCAGCAGTTACCCTGGGGACACTGAAGCTTTCTTT. Its protein product is CASSYPGDTEAFF.

In its sample, this clone was seen once. The chain recombines TRBV4-1 with TRBJ2-2; D is possibly TRBD1 (6 bases). From germline, CDR1 is MGHRA and CDR2 YSYEKL. The CDR3 is 15 residues long. Trimming cost V 5 bases and J 0 bases, with 10 bases left between them. CDR3 region: CASSLGHSNTGELFF. Here the CDR3 DNA reads TGCGCCAGCAGCTTGGGACACTCGAACACCGGGGAGCTGTTTTTT.

The chain couples TRBV5-4 to TRBJ2-3; no clear D gene. CDR1 and CDR2 from the germline V gene are SGHNT and YYREEE (reference sequence). Trimming shortened V by 1 base and J by 5 bases, and 14 bases separated the two germline ends. CDR3 size: 15 residues. The CDR3 spells CASSLPGSKGDTQYF. The CDR3 region has the DNA TGTGCCAGCAGCTTGCCGGGCTCCAAGGGAGATACGCAGTATTTT. Combining the CDR3 with reference TRBV5-4 and TRBJ2-3 gives the whole variable domain ETGVTQSPTHLIKTRGQQVTLRCSSQSGHNTVSWYQQALGQGPQFIFQYYREEENGRGNFPPRFSGLQFPNYSSELNVNALELDDSALYLCASSLPGSKGDTQYFGPGTRLTVL.

The chain has TRBV2 and TRBJ2-5; 9 positions agree with TRBD1. With 7 bases clipped from V and 7 bases from J, the junction kept 4 bases outside the gene matches. This CDR3 comprises 12 residues. Germline values: CDR1 SNHLY, CDR2 FYNNEI. The CDR3 spells CASKGQGATQYF. The CDR3 nucleotides are TGTGCCAGCAAGGGACAGGGAGCGACCCAGTACTTC.

For the CDR3, the DNA is TGTGCCAGCAGCTTAGGTATTGACTCTGGAAACACCATATATTTT. Its translation: CASSLGIDSGNTIYF. The genes are TRBV11-2 and TRBJ1-3; D is unresolved. CDR1 and CDR2 (germline): SGHAT, FQNNGV. V lost 1 base and J 0 bases, leaving 7 bases between the germline ends. CDR3 length: 15 amino acids. The full variable domain, in which reference TRBV11-2 and TRBJ1-3 provide the parts outside the CDR3, is EAGVAQSPRYKIIEKRQSVAFWCNPISGHATLYWYQQILGQGPKLLIQFQNNGVVDDSQLPKDRFSAERLKGVDSTLKIQPAKLEDSAVYLCASSLGIDSGNTIYFGEGSWLTVV.

This sequence joins TRBV9 and TRBJ1-6; TRBD1 agrees at 7 bases. Germline assignment: CDR1 SGDLS and CDR2 YYNGEE. CDR3 length equals 15 residues. V gave up 2 bases and J gave up 6 bases; unmatched junction bases: 5. The CDR3 DNA follows: TGTGCCAGCAGCGTTCAGGGACAGAGTAATTCACCCCTCCACTTT. Its translation is CASSVQGQSNSPLHF. The full variable domain, in which reference TRBV9 and TRBJ1-6 provide the parts outside the CDR3, is DSGVTQTPKHLITATGQRVTLRCSPRSGDLSVYWYQQSLDQGLQFLIQYYNGEERAKGNILERFSAQQFPDLHSELNLSSLELGDSALYFCASSVQGQSNSPLHFGNGTRLTVT.

The chain recombines TRBV2 with TRBJ1-4, with unresolved D. CDR1 is SNHLY and CDR2 is FYNNEI in the germline V gene. Trimming stripped 1 base from V and 0 bases from J, with 15 bases between. The CDR3 sequence is 18 residues long. The CDR3 bases are TGTGCCAGCAGTGAAGTTCCGGGGTGGGTAGCAACTAATGAAAAACTGTTTTTT. Encoded protein: CASSEVPGWVATNEKLFF.

The J gene is TRBJ1-3, the V gene TRBV7-9; weak D call: TRBD1 (6 bases). V lost 5 bases and J lost 1, with 18 bases in between. The CDR3 runs 17 residues. Germline V lookup: CDR1 SEHNR, CDR2 FQNEAQ (reference sequence). This CDR3 reads CASSQGRSTYSGNTIYF. In DNA form, the CDR3 reads TGTGCCAGCAGCCAGGGGCGGAGCACTTATTCTGGAAACACCATATATTTT.

The chain has TRBV11-3 and TRBJ2-2; D gene unclear. This CDR3 is 13 amino acids long. Trimming left V 1 base short and J 6 bases short, with 6 bases between. Germline CDR1 is SGHNT and CDR2 is YENEEA. In DNA, the CDR3 is TGTGCCAGCAGCTTAGCTGGGGCCGGGGAGCTGTTTTTT. Translating gives CASSLAGAGELFF.

This chain joins TRBV30 and TRBJ2-7; 9 bases map to TRBD1. With V trimmed by 2 bases and J by 1 base, 3 bases remained unmatched. This CDR3 is 14 amino acids long. The germline V gene has CDR1 GTSNPN and CDR2 SVGIG (reference sequence). In DNA form, the CDR3 reads TGTGCCTGGAGTTCCGGGACAGGGTCCTACGAGCAGTACTTC. It codes for CAWSSGTGSYEQYF.